This T cell receptor (beta chain) was sequenced in a study of control samples from healthy donors and cancer patients. The V and J ends lost 1 base and 0 bases respectively, with 8 bases between them. Germline lookup yields CDR1 SGHRS and CDR2 YFSETQ. The CDR3 spans 15 residues. Repertoires were generated with immunoSEQ multiplex PCR, while TCRdb's copy carries only in-frame clones and drops some. The repertoire holds about 59,000 clones, with more than 90% as singletons. The V call is TRBV5-1, the J call TRBJ1-5; D ambiguous. Sequencing input: PBMCs. The source of this sequence is a man between 40 and 49 years old with colorectal cancer. The CDR3 nucleotides read TGCGCCAGCAGCTTGTCTGGGTTTAGCAATCAGCCCCAGCATTTT. Protein sequence: CASSLSGFSNQPQHF.